This TCR beta chain was found in a study of T cells in Graves' hyperthyroidism and ophthalmopathy. General observations from the study: Among clonotypes expanded in thyroid above 0.001, most were also found in blood. With a median lead of roughly 6.2 months before onset, the model predicted ophthalmopathy.

It was RNA transcripts that yielded the amplified TCR beta CDR3 regions. HTBI primers were employed in a first-round RT-PCR of the TCR CDR3. TCRdb reanalysed the multiplex PCR reads using MiXCR and keeps one entry per CDR3 protein. Here the sample spans approximately 360,000 distinct CDR3 sequences, less than 20% being singletons. V trimming: 6 bases; J trimming: 8 bases; junction bases outside the gene matches: 12. This CDR3 comprises 15 residues. The germline V gene encodes CDR1 SGHAT and CDR2 FQNNGV. Exclusions: uncontrolled infection, other autoimmune disease, pregnancy, lactation. This clonotype was seen many times. What it recognizes is unknown.

Sequencing was carried out using blood. The rearrangement uses TRBV11-2 and TRBJ1-2; 10 bases are shared with TRBD1. The sequence was collected from a woman aged 18-29 years with Graves' hyperthyroidism that later progressed to Graves' ophthalmopathy. CDR3 nucleotide sequence: TGTGCCAGCAGTAGTCCGGGACAGGGGAGGAGCGGCTACACCTTC. Residues: CASSSPGQGRSGYTF.